This TCR beta chain was sequenced during a study of early T cells in non-severe SARS-CoV-2 infection. Background on the study: Sequenced bulk RNA came from whole blood that was unsorted, and chains were unpaired.

Attachment of unique molecular identifiers was made to individual cDNA molecules. TCRdb re-derived calls from the 5' RACE reads in MiXCR, one entry per CDR3 protein. The sample yields 50,000 to 75,000 distinct CDR3 sequences, 5.5% to 7% seen once. With V trimmed by 10 bases and J by 9 bases, 8 bases remained unmatched. The CDR3 totals 13 residues. The germline V gene has CDR1 SEHNR and CDR2 FQNEAQ (reference sequence). This clonotype was observed a few times. This clonotype was obtained from an adult who was a healthcare worker with PCR-confirmed SARS-CoV-2 infection or an uninfected control (not recorded which). The V gene is TRBV7-9, the J gene TRBJ2-1, with 11 bases that match TRBD2. Specimen: whole blood, collected at baseline. CDR3 DNA sequence: TGTGCCATGACACTAGCGGGAGCGCCTGAGCAGTTCTTC. It codes for CAMTLAGAPEQFF. Together with reference TRBV7-9 and TRBJ2-1, the CDR3 gives the full variable domain: DTGVSQNPRHKITKRGQNVTFRCDPISEHNRLYWYRQTLGQGPEFLTYFQNEAQLEKSRLLSDRFSAERPKGSFSTLEIQRTEQGDSAMYLCAMTLAGAPEQFFGPGTRLTVL.